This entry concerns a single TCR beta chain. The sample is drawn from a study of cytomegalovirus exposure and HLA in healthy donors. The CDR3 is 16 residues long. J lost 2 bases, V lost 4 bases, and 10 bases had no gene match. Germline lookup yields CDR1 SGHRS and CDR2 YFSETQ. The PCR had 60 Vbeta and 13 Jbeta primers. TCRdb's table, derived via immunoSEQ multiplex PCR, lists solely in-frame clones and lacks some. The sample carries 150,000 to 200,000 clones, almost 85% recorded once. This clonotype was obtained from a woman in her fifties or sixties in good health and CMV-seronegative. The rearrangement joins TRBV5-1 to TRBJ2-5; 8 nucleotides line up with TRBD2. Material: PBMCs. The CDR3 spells CASSPTGGEKQETQYF. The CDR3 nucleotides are TGCGCCAGCAGCCCGACCGGGGGGGAGAAACAAGAGACCCAGTACTTC.